The sequence of this T cell receptor (beta chain) was determined in a study of T-cell memory formation after mild COVID-19 (dated by TCRdb to the early 2020s). Regarding the complete study: TCR sequence clusters from the two donors were found to be largely donor specific. The cohort comprised two young, previously healthy adult volunteers, one female and one male. In two donors, T-cell clones that expanded and contracted after mild COVID-19 were followed by sequencing TCRalpha and TCRbeta repertoires longitudinally. Overall results and qualifications from the work: Balanced CD4/CD8 phenotypes were observed for clones contracting from day 15 to 85, whereas a bias towards CD4+ was observed for a second wave of clones expanding from day 15 to 37. Contracting CD4+ clones turned up mainly in the CM and EM memory subsets, whereas EMRA was where CD8+ clones were enriched. SARS-CoV-2 specificity of the second-wave clones peaking on day 37 was not confirmed. Some responding clones were detected in pre-infection memory, which suggested that pre-existing cross-reactive memory T cells had joined the SARS-CoV-2 response. The study covered only a couple of mild cases, and larger cohorts including severe cases with pre-infection samples were considered necessary.

The junction shows trimming of 4 bases on V and 7 bases on J, and the gene matches do not reach 8 bases of it. CDR1 is given as SEHNR and CDR2 as FQNEAQ, both from the germline V gene (reference sequence). Inclusive of the bounding cysteine and phenylalanine, the CDR3 is 16 residues long. Solely the CDR3 DNA is kept, with 48 bases framed from the first base. There are a few counts of this clonotype. It has no known antigen specificity. Per-base qualities were not stored, and no clone one base away is much larger. Ficoll-Paque density gradient centrifugation was used to isolate PBMCs. Sequenced using an Illumina NovaSeq 6000. Using 5'RACE with constant-segment primers, TCRalpha and TCRbeta cDNA libraries were constructed, with sample barcodes and unique molecular identifiers added in the process. RNA was extracted from every sample with Trizol reagent. Library amplification was performed in two PCR steps, and a second sample barcode and Illumina TruSeq adapters were introduced in the second step. Sequencing of the libraries was done on an Illumina NovaSeq, producing 2 x 150 bp paired-end reads. Processing in the source paper ran as follows. Reads were demultiplexed and collapsed into UMI-guided consensus sequences with migec v1.2.7. Using mixcr v2.1.11, UMI consensuses were aligned to TRA and TRB V and J templates and then assembled into clonotypes. A clonotype was counted as expanded or contracted only if both edgeR and NoisET called the change significant, with noise models trained on biological replicates. For edgeR calls, a false discovery rate-adjusted p below 0.01 and a log2 fold-change threshold of 1 were applied. PCA with hierarchical clustering of max-normalized trajectories of the 1000 most abundant clonotypes was used as exploratory dynamics analysis. Separately sequenced CD4+ and CD8+ repertoires were used to assign a CD4 or CD8 phenotype to each responding clone. TCRdb passed the public sequencing reads through fastp at Q25 and MiXCR, retaining productive beta sequences. Each record represents a unique CDR3 protein, reported with the most common genes and DNA among its rows. These V and J calls originate from TCRdb's pipeline instead of the authors' own analysis. For this sample the table gives 200,000 to 250,000 distinct CDR3 sequences, of which 7.5% to 10% were detected only once. 20% to 25% of the sample comes from the top ten.

This chain joins TRBV7-9 to TRBJ1-5; TRBD1 aligns with 12 central bases. The origin of this receptor is a man aged 18 to 29 who had mild COVID-19 (a few samples of this study predate the infection). The sample titles of this study are shuffled in the database, so cell type and time point are left out; the donor was told from shared clones. The sequencing input was PBMCs or a T cell subset sorted from them (not recorded which). CDR3 protein: CASSSTGTGGAQPQHF. The sequenced DNA is TGTGCCAGCAGCTCCACCGGGACAGGGGGCGCGCAGCCCCAGCATTTT.